What follows are 4 T cell receptor beta chains derived from one specimen sequenced in a study of blood T cells in healthy people across ages. Through a sample-barcoded 5' primer and a J-beta primer mix, a second PCR was run for roughly 6 to 12 cycles. TCRdb processed the 5' RACE reads anew with MiXCR; each CDR3 protein has one entry. The sample records roughly 900,000 distinct CDR3 sequences, around 46% being singletons. What was sequenced was blood. These receptors all stem from a man aged 25 to 40 in good health.

The chain uses TRBV20-1 and TRBJ2-7, with TRBD1 matching 8 bases. CDR3 size: 15 residues. The germline V gene encodes CDR1 DFQATT and CDR2 SNEGSKA (reference sequence). The J segment lost 4 bases and the V segment lost 0 bases, leaving 8 bases of the junction unmatched. The CDR3 DNA reads as TGCAGTGCTAGAGACCAGGACAGGGTTTTTTACGAGCAGTACTTC. Translation gives CSARDQDRVFYEQYF.

V is TRBV5-4 and J is TRBJ2-3; 7 bases match TRBD2. Trimming removed 7 bases from V and 2 bases from J; junction bases left unmatched: 13. From germline, CDR1 is SGHNT and CDR2 YYREEE (reference sequence). This CDR3 has 16 amino acids. The CDR3 coding sequence is TGTGCCAGCTCCCCGGTTGGGCTAGCGGCCACAGATACGCAGTATTTT. This encodes CASSPVGLAATDTQYF.

In its sample, this clonotype was seen a few times. The rearrangement joins TRBV20-1 to TRBJ2-5; TRBD2 matches 7 bases. Per germline, CDR1 DFQATT and CDR2 SNEGSKA (reference sequence). The CDR3 covers 13 residues. Germline trimming cut 5 bases from V and 5 bases from J; bases unmatched to any gene: 8. CDR3 residues: CSARDYTVETQYF. CDR3 sequence (DNA): TGCAGTGCTCGGGACTATACTGTCGAGACCCAGTACTTC.

The chain links TRBV9 to TRBJ1-1; D gene uncertain. This CDR3 region has 14 residues. V lost 0 bases and J lost 7, with 13 bases in between. The germline gives CDR1 SGDLS, CDR2 YYNGEE. CDR3 sequence: CASSVGVTWDEAFF. CDR3 in DNA: TGTGCCAGCAGCGTAGGGGTTACCTGGGATGAAGCTTTCTTT. The complete variable domain, with remaining parts taken from reference TRBV9 and TRBJ1-1, reads DSGVTQTPKHLITATGQRVTLRCSPRSGDLSVYWYQQSLDQGLQFLIQYYNGEERAKGNILERFSAQQFPDLHSELNLSSLELGDSALYFCASSVGVTWDEAFFGQGTRLTVV.